The next 28 T cell receptor beta chains were all read from a single sample in a study of blood T cell repertoires in COVID-19. The assay was immunoSEQ multiplex PCR, and TCRdb's table has in-frame clones only and misses some. The sample yields around 310,000 clones, about 90% seen once. Sequencing was carried out using peripheral blood. Source of these receptors: a woman aged 35 to 49 with COVID-19, enrolled during active disease.

The V call is TRBV5-1, the J call TRBJ1-1; D is possibly TRBD1 (5 bases). The CDR3 extends over 15 amino acids. V lost 4 bases, J lost 1 base, and 14 bases lay in between. Per the germline V gene, CDR1 is SGHRS and CDR2 is YFSETQ. The CDR3 loop is CASSLPSTANTEAFF. The DNA of the CDR3 is TGCGCCAGCAGCCTACCATCGACAGCGAACACTGAAGCTTTCTTT. The full variable domain, in which reference TRBV5-1 and TRBJ1-1 provide the parts outside the CDR3, is KAGVTQTPRYLIKTRGQQVTLSCSPISGHRSVSWYQQTPGQGLQFLFEYFSETQRNKGNFPGRFSGRQFSNSRSEMNVSTLELGDSALYLCASSLPSTANTEAFFGQGTRLTVV.

This clone was counted only a few times. J is TRBJ1-3 and V is TRBV28, with a weak D call TRBD1 (5 bases). Germline loops: CDR1 MDHEN, CDR2 SYDVKM. V shed 4 bases and J shed 0 bases, with 10 bases lying between them. The CDR3 loop spans 15 amino acids. CDR3 region: CASSSAGPSGNTIYF. The CDR3 DNA follows: TGTGCCAGCAGTTCAGCAGGGCCCTCTGGAAACACCATATATTTT.

The chain employs TRBV2 and TRBJ1-5; D not certain. V was pared by 2 bases and J by 5 bases, with 10 bases between. The CDR3 sequence is 14 residues long. Germline CDR1 reads SNHLY; CDR2 reads FYNNEI. CDR3 coding DNA: TGTGCCAGCAGTGAACGTTCGCGTGATCAGCCCCAGCATTTT. Its protein is CASSERSRDQPQHF.

The rearrangement joins TRBV25-1 to TRBJ1-6; 11 nucleotides agree with TRBD1. Germline V gives CDR1 MGHDK, CDR2 SYGVNS. V trimming: 3 bases; J trimming: 9 bases; junction bases outside the gene matches: 10. The CDR3 sequence is 17 residues long. The CDR3 loop reads CASSDYGQGARGSPLHF. The CDR3 DNA is TGTGCCAGCAGTGACTACGGACAGGGGGCACGTGGTTCACCCCTCCACTTT.

The J gene is TRBJ1-6, the V gene TRBV7-8, with 9 bases matching TRBD1. Germline lookup yields CDR1 SGHVS and CDR2 FQNEAQ. There are 17 residues in the CDR3. V was clipped by 2 bases and J by 7 bases; unmatched bases: 9. CDR3 in DNA: TGTGCCAGCAGCTTAATGGGACAGGGTGCGCAGAATTCACCCCTCCACTTT. This sequence encodes CASSLMGQGAQNSPLHF.

J is TRBJ1-4 and V is TRBV7-2; TRBD1 might be the D (5 bases). The V end lost 3 bases, the J end lost 7 bases, and 15 bases lay between the germline ends. CDR3 length equals 15 residues. Germline V CDR1 and CDR2: SGHTA, FQGNSA. DNA of the CDR3: TGTGCCAGCAGCTTCGCGTCAGGGTCAGGTGAAAAACTGTTTTTT. This codes for CASSFASGSGEKLFF.

Only one count was recorded for this clone. This chain links TRBV27 with TRBJ2-7, with TRBD1 matching 10 bases. This CDR3 contains 15 residues. V trimming: 6 bases; J trimming: 3 bases; junction bases outside the gene matches: 8. In germline, CDR1 is MNHEY, CDR2 SMNVEV (reference sequence). The CDR3 DNA reads as TGTGCCAGCAGCTGGAGGACAGGGGGGGTCTACGAGCAGTACTTC. This sequence encodes CASSWRTGGVYEQYF.

This sequence joins TRBV5-6 and TRBJ2-3; TRBD2 matches 8 bases. The CDR3 consists of 15 residues. Germline values: CDR1 SGHDT, CDR2 YYEEEE. The V gene end was trimmed by 0 bases and the J gene end by 3 bases; junction bases not matched to a gene: 3. This CDR3 reads CASSLGLAHTDTQYF. For the CDR3, the DNA is TGTGCCAGCAGCTTGGGACTAGCGCATACAGATACGCAGTATTTT.

This clone turned up a few times. The CDR3 sequence: CASRDQSDPSYNEQFF. The CDR3 region has the DNA TGTGCCAGCAGGGATCAGTCGGACCCGAGCTACAATGAGCAGTTCTTC. The chain combines TRBV19 with TRBJ2-1; tentatively, D is TRBD1 (5 bases). The CDR3 sequence is 16 residues long. Germline values: CDR1 LNHDA, CDR2 SQIVND (reference sequence). V lost 9 bases and J 3 bases, leaving 21 bases between the germline ends.

The V and J genes are TRBV5-1 and TRBJ1-1, with 11 bases lining up with TRBD1. Germline V gene sequence: CDR1 SGHRS, CDR2 YFSETQ. This CDR3 region has 14 residues. V dropped 4 bases and J dropped 7; count of bases not matched to a gene: 6. In nucleotides, the CDR3 is TGCGCCAGCAGCCCGGGACAGGGGGGATTTGAAGCTTTCTTT. Translated: CASSPGQGGFEAFF.

The J gene is TRBJ2-1, the V gene TRBV10-3; 8 bases are a match to TRBD1. This CDR3 contains 14 residues. The V gene end was trimmed by 5 bases and the J gene end by 7 bases; junction bases not matched to a gene: 7. CDR1 ENHRY and CDR2 SYGVKD come from the germline V gene. The CDR3 DNA is TGTGCCATCAGTTTTCAGGGGGCGCAGAATGAGCAGTTCTTC. Protein product: CAISFQGAQNEQFF.

The chain joins TRBV7-2 to TRBJ2-3; 14 positions match TRBD2. The CDR3 is 19 residues long. The germline V gene has CDR1 SGHTA and CDR2 FQGNSA. Trimming at V came to 4 bases and at J to 0 bases, leaving 9 bases not matched to a gene. This CDR3 is CASSYPTSGGGSSTDTQYF. CDR3 DNA: TGTGCCAGCAGCTACCCGACTAGCGGGGGGGGATCTAGCACAGATACGCAGTATTTT.

The V and J genes are TRBV7-9 and TRBJ1-4; tentative D call: TRBD1 (5 bases). Germline CDR1 is SEHNR and CDR2 is FQNEAQ (reference sequence). V lost 11 bases and J lost 7, with 17 bases in between. The CDR3 is 13 amino acids. The CDR3 sequence is CAGEGRRGEKLFF. The CDR3 nucleotides read TGTGCCGGGGAGGGGCGTAGAGGTGAAAAACTGTTTTTT.

This clone was detected once. At one end, the junction sequence differs from germline, possibly due to a read error. Other nucleotide sequences in the sample specify the same CDR3. This sequence joins TRBV10-3 and TRBJ2-1, with 10 bases matching TRBD1. Germline CDR1 ENHRY, CDR2 SYGVKD. This CDR3 has 15 residues. The CDR3 nucleotides are TGCGCCATCAGCTGGACAGGGGGTTCCTACAATGAGCAGTTCTTC. This translates into CAISWTGGSYNEQFF.

The genes are TRBV2 and TRBJ2-3; TRBD2 agrees at 7 bases. This CDR3 contains 17 residues. Germline CDR1 reads SNHLY; CDR2 reads FYNNEI. Trimming cost V 4 bases and J 3 bases; bases outside gene matches: 13. This CDR3 reads CASSAEVGGPRTDTQYF. For the CDR3, the DNA is TGTGCCAGCAGTGCTGAGGTGGGAGGGCCTAGGACAGATACGCAGTATTTT.

V gene TRBV4-3 combines with J gene TRBJ1-1; the match to TRBD1 covers 7 bases. The germline V gene has CDR1 LGHNA and CDR2 YSLEER. The CDR3 runs to 13 residues. V shed 1 base, J shed 12 bases, and the junction held 8 bases outside the gene matches. The CDR3 DNA follows: TGCGCCAGCAGCCAAGGACAGGGCGTGGTAACTTTCTTT. Translated, it gives CASSQGQGVVTFF.

This clone is a singleton in its sample. V and J are TRBV14 and TRBJ2-6; 8 bases are shared with TRBD1. The CDR3 sequence is 17 residues long. Germline V gives CDR1 SGHDN, CDR2 FVKESK. V lost 1 base to trimming and J lost 2 bases; unmatched junction nucleotides: 4. CDR3 bases: TGTGCCAGCAGCCAAGCTACAGGGGGAACTGGGGCCAACGTCCTGACTTTC. Amino acids: CASSQATGGTGANVLTF.

V and J are TRBV5-3 and TRBJ2-1; 16 bases are shared with TRBD2. TRBV5-3 is an open reading frame whose function is uncertain. The J segment lost 7 bases and the V segment lost 7 bases, leaving 8 bases of the junction unmatched. The CDR3 has 16 amino acids. The CDR3 loop is CARATGTSGRVNEQFF. In nucleotides, the CDR3 is TGTGCCAGAGCTACCGGGACTAGCGGGAGGGTGAATGAGCAGTTCTTC.

This clone showed up just once. The chain recombines TRBV28 with TRBJ2-7; D possibly corresponds to TRBD2 (7 bases). Deletions cut 6 bases from V and 5 bases from J, with 20 bases between. This CDR3 region has 15 residues. In germline, CDR1 is MDHEN, CDR2 SYDVKM. CDR3 sequence reads: CASSILAGAPDEQYF. In nucleotides, the CDR3 is TGTGCCAGCAGCATACTGGCGGGGGCCCCCGACGAGCAGTACTTC.

The V and J genes are TRBV28 and TRBJ1-2; no firm D call. Trimming cost V 2 bases and J 0 bases, with 13 bases left between them. CDR3 length equals 16 residues. Per germline, CDR1 MDHEN and CDR2 SYDVKM. For the CDR3, the DNA is TGTGCCAGCAGTTTAAGGAGGACGCCTTCTAACTATGGCTACACCTTC. As protein: CASSLRRTPSNYGYTF.

The chain has TRBV7-2 and TRBJ1-3; no firm D call. The V end was cut by 3 bases, the J end by 7 bases, with 16 bases between. Germline CDR1 is SGHTA and CDR2 is FQGNSA. The CDR3 length is 15 residues. The CDR3 is CASSFLQRASNTIYF. The CDR3 DNA is TGTGCCAGCAGCTTCCTACAGCGCGCTAGCAACACCATATATTTT.

This rearrangement joins TRBV11-2 to TRBJ2-5, with D uncertain. V lost 0 bases, J lost 5 bases, and 16 bases lay in between. Germline V gene sequence: CDR1 SGHAT, CDR2 FQNNGV. The CDR3 spans 16 residues. CDR3 DNA: TGTGCCAGCAGCTTAGATCTGGCTAGTTCTCTGGAGACCCAGTACTTC. Encoded protein: CASSLDLASSLETQYF.

The chain joins TRBV21-1 to TRBJ1-1. TRBV21-1 is a pseudogene. This CDR3 has 14 residues. CDR3 amino acids: CASSNGREKTEAFF. CDR3 in DNA: TGTGCCAGCAGCAACGGACGGGAGAAGACTGAAGCTTTCTTT.

The genes are TRBV2 and TRBJ1-5; TRBD1 might be the D (6 bases). CDR3 size: 14 residues. CDR1 and CDR2 from the germline V gene are SNHLY and FYNNEI. V lost 9 bases, J lost 5 bases, and 17 bases lay in between. CDR3 residues: CASLTGQGDQPQHF. The CDR3 DNA is TGTGCCAGTCTTACGGGACAAGGGGATCAGCCCCAGCATTTT.

V gene TRBV30 combines with J gene TRBJ1-5; 8 positions agree with TRBD1. The CDR3 contains 16 residues. V lost 5 bases to trimming and J lost 3 bases; unmatched junction nucleotides: 12. Germline CDR1 is GTSNPN and CDR2 is SVGIG (reference sequence). CDR3 in amino acids: CAWGGGGTGANQPQHF. The DNA for the CDR3 is TGTGCCTGGGGAGGGGGAGGGACAGGCGCCAATCAGCCCCAGCATTTT.

The V and J genes are TRBV19 and TRBJ2-3, with D tentatively TRBD2 (7 bases). CDR3 length: 14 residues. Per the germline V gene, CDR1 is LNHDA and CDR2 is SQIVND (reference sequence). With 8 bases removed from V and 7 bases from J, the gap between germline ends came to 19 bases. CDR3 region: CASVGGLPTNTQYF. In DNA form, the CDR3 reads TGTGCCAGTGTCGGGGGGCTACCTACGAATACGCAGTATTTT.

V and J are TRBV5-1 and TRBJ2-7; D possibly corresponds to TRBD2 (5 bases). The CDR3 covers 14 residues. With 4 bases removed from V and 0 bases from J, the gap between germline ends came to 11 bases. The germline CDR1 and CDR2 sequences are SGHRS and YFSETQ. The CDR3 coding sequence is TGCGCCAGCAGCCCGGACTTCTCCTCCTACGAGCAGTACTTC. This codes for CASSPDFSSYEQYF.

The J gene is TRBJ2-7, the V gene TRBV7-2; possible D gene TRBD1, 6 bases. Trimming stripped 2 bases from V and 3 bases from J, with 14 bases between. Germline-derived CDR1 and CDR2 are SGHTA and FQGNSA. The CDR3 contains 15 residues. The CDR3 loop reads CASSLIPGVGYEQYF. The CDR3 nucleotides read TGTGCCAGCAGCTTAATCCCAGGGGTGGGCTACGAGCAGTACTTC.